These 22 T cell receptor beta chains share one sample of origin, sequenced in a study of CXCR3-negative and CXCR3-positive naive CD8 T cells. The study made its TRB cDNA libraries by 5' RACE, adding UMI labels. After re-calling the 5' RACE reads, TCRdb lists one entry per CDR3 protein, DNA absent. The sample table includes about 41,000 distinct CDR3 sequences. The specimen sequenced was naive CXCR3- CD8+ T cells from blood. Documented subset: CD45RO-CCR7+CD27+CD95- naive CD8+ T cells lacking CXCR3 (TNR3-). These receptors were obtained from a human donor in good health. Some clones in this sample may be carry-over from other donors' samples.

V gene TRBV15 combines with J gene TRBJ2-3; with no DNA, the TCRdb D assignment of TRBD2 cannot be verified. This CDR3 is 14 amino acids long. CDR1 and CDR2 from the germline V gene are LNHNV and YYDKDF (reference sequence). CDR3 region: CATSSSSGTDTQYF. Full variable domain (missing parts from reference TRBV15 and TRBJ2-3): DAMVIQNPRYQVTQFGKPVTLSCSQTLNHNVMYWYQQKSSQAPKLLFHYYDKDFNNEADTPDNFQSRRPNTSFCFLDIRSPGLGDTAMYLCATSSSSGTDTQYFGPGTRLTVL.

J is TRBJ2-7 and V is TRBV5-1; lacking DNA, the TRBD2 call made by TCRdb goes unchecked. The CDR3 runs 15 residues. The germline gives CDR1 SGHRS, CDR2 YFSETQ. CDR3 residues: CASSFSAALSYEQYF.

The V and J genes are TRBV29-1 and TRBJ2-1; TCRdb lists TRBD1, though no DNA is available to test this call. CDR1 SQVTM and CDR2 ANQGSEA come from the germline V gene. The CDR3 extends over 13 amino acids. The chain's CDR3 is CSVGGGTYNEQFF.

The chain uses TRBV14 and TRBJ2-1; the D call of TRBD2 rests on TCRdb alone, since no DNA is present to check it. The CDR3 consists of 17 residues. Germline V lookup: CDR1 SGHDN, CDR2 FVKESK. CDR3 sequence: CASSQDPPSGPYNEQFF. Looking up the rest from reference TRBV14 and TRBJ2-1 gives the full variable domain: EAGVTQFPSHSVIEKGQTVTLRCDPISGHDNLYWYRRVMGKEIKFLLHFVKESKQDESGMPNNRFLAERTGGTYSTLKVQPAELEDSGVYFCASSQDPPSGPYNEQFFGPGTRLTVL.

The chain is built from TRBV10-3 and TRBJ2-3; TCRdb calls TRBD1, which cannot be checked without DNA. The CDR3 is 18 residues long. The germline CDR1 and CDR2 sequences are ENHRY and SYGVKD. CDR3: CAISVDGAQPYSTDTQYF.

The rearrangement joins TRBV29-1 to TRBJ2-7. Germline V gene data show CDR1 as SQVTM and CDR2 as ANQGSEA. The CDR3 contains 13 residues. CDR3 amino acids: CSVEGGDSYEQYF.

The chain's CDR3 is CASSRTGNNYGYTF. V is TRBV28 and J is TRBJ1-2; TCRdb's D gene call, TRBD1, goes unchecked for lack of DNA. CDR1 MDHEN and CDR2 SYDVKM come from the germline V gene. The CDR3 is 14 residues long.

CDR3 protein: CASSYSDSGETQYF. The J gene is TRBJ2-5, the V gene TRBV6-5. The CDR3 consists of 14 residues. Germline V gene lookup returns CDR1 MNHEY and CDR2 SVGAGI.

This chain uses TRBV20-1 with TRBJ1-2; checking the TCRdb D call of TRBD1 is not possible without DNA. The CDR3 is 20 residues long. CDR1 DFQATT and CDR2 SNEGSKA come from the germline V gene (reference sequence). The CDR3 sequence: CSASPVSTGQVAYRAYGYTF.

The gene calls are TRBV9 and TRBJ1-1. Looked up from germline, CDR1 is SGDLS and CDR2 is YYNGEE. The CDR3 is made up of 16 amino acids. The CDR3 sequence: CASSVGGSTANTEAFF. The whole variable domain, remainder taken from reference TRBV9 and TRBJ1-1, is DSGVTQTPKHLITATGQRVTLRCSPRSGDLSVYWYQQSLDQGLQFLIQYYNGEERAKGNILERFSAQQFPDLHSELNLSSLELGDSALYFCASSVGGSTANTEAFFGQGTRLTVV.

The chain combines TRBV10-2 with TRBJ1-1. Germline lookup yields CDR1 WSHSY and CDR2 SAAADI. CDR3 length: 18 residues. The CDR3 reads CASSEFRDRRGPGTEAFF.

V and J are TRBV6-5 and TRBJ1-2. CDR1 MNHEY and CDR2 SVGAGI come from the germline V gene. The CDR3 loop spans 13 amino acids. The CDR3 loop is CASSWDFMDGYTF.

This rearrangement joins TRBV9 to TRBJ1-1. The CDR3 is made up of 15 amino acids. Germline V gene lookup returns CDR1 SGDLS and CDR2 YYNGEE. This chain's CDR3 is CASSPPGGIGTEAFF.

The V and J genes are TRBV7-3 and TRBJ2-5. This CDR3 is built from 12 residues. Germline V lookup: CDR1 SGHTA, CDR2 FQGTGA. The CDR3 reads CASSPLQETQYF.

The CDR3 reads CASSSDMNTEAFF. The J gene is TRBJ1-1, the V gene TRBV7-7. This CDR3 comprises 13 residues. Germline V gives CDR1 SSHAT, CDR2 FNYEAQ (reference sequence).

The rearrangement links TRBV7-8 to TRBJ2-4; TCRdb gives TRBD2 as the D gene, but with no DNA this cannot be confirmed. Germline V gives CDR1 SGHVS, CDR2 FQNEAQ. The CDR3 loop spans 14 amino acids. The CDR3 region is CASSLDPGGDIQYF.

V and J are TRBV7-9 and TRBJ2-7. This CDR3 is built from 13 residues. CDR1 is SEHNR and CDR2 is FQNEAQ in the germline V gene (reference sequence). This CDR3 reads CASSPRMEYEQYF.

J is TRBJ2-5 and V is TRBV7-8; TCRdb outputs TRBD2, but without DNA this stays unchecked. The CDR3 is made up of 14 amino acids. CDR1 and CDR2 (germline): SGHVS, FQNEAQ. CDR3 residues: CASNERGGRETQYF.

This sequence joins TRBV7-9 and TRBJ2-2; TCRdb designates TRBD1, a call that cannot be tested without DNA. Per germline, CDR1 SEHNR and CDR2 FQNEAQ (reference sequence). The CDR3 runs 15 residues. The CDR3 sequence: CASSSGAPNTGELFF.

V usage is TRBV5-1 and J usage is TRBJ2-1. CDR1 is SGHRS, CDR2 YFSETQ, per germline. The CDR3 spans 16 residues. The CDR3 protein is CASSVVQGIRGNEQFF.

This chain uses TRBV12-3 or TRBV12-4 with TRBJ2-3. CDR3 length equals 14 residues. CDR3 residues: CASSPPDSTDTQYF.

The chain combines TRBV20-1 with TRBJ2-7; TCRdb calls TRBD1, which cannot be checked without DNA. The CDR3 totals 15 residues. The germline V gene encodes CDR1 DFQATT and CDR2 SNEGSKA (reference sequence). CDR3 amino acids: CSVGPRGTDTYEQYF.